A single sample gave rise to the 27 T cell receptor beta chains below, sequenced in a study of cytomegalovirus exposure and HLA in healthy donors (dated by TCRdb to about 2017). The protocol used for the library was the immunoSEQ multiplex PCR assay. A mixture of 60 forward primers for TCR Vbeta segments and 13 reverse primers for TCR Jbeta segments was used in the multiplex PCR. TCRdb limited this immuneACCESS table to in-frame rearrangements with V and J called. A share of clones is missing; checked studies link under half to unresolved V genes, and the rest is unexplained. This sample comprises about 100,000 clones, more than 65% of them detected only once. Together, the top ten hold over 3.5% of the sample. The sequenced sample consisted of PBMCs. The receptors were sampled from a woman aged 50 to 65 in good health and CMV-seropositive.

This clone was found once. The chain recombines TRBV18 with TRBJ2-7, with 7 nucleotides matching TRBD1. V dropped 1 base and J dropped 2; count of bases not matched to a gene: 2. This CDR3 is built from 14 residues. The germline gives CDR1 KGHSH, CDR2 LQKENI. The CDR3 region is CASSPRQGAYEQYF. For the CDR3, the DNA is TGTGCCAGCTCACCACGGCAGGGGGCCTACGAGCAGTACTTC.

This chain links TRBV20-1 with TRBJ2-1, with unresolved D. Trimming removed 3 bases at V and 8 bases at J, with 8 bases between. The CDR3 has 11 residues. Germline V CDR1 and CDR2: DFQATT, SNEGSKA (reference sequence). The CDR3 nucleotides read TGCAGTGCTAGGGCGGCTCATGAGCAGTTCTTC. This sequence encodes CSARAAHEQFF.

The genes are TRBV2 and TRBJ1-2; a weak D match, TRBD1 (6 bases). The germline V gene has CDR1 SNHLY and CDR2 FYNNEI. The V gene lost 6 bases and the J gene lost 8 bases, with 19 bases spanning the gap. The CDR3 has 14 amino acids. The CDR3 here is CASSPDRTRLGYTF. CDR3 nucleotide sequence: TGTGCCAGCAGCCCGGACAGAACCCGGCTCGGCTACACCTTC.

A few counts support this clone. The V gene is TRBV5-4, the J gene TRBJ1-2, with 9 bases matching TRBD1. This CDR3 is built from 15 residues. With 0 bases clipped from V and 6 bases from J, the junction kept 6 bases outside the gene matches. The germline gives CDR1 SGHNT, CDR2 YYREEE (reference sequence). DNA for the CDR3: TGTGCCAGCAGCTTGGCGCCGGACAGGGGAAATGGCTACACCTTC. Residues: CASSLAPDRGNGYTF.

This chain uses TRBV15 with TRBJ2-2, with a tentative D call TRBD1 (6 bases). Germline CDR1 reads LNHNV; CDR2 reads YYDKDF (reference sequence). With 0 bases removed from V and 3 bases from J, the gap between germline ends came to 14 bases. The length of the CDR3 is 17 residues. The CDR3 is CATSRDRNRVDTGELFF. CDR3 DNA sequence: TGTGCCACCAGCAGAGATCGCAACAGGGTGGACACCGGGGAGCTGTTTTTT.

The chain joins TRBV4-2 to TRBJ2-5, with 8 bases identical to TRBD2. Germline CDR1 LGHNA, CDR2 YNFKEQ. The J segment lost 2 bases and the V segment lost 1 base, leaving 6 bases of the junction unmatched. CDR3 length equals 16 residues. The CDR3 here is CASSQGSVAGQETQYF. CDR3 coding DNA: TGTGCCAGCAGCCAAGGCTCGGTAGCGGGGCAAGAGACCCAGTACTTC.

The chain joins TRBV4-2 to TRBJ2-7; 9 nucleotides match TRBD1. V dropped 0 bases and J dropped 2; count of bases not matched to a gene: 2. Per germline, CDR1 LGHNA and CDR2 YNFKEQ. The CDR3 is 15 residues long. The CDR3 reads CASSQDRDRAYEQYF. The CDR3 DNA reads TGTGCCAGCAGCCAAGATAGGGACAGGGCCTACGAGCAGTACTTC.

CDR3 in amino acids: CASREDRGRTTEAFF. CDR3 in DNA: TGTGCCAGCAGGGAGGACAGGGGGCGGACCACTGAAGCTTTCTTT. The V call is TRBV6-1, the J call TRBJ1-1; the match to TRBD1 covers 11 bases. Trimming took 6 bases from V and 4 from J; bases not matched to a gene: 7. Per the germline V gene, CDR1 is MNHNS and CDR2 is SASEGT. This CDR3 comprises 15 residues.

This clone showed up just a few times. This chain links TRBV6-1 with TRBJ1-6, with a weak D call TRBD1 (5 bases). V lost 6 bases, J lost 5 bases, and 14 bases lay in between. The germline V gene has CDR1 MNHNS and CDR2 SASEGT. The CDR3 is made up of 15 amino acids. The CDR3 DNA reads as TGTGCCAGCAGGGGGACTGCGGCAAATAATTCACCCCTCCACTTT. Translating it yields CASRGTAANNSPLHF.

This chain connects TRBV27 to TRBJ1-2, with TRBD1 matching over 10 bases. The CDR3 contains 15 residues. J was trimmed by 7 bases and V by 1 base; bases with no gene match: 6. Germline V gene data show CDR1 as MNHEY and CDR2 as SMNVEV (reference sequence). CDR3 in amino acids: CASSLFPTGGSGYTF. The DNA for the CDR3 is TGTGCCAGCAGTTTATTCCCGACAGGGGGCAGTGGCTACACCTTC.

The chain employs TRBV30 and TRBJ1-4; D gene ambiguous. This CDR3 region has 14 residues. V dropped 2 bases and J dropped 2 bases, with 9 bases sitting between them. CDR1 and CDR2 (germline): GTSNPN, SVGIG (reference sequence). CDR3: CAWSLQWTNEKLFF. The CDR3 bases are TGTGCCTGGAGTCTACAGTGGACTAATGAAAAACTGTTTTTT. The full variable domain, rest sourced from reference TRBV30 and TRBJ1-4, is SQTIHQWPATLVQPVGSPLSLECTVEGTSNPNLYWYRQAAGRGLQLLFYSVGIGQISSEVPQNLSASRPQDRQFILSSKKLLLSDSGFYLCAWSLQWTNEKLFFGSGTQLSVL.

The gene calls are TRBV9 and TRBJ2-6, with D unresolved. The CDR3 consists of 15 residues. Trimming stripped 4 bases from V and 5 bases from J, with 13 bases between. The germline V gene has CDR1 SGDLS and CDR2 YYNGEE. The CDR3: CASSPSDNWANVLTF. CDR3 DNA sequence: TGTGCCAGCAGCCCCTCCGATAACTGGGCCAACGTCCTGACTTTC. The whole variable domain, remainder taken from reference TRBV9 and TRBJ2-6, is DSGVTQTPKHLITATGQRVTLRCSPRSGDLSVYWYQQSLDQGLQFLIQYYNGEERAKGNILERFSAQQFPDLHSELNLSSLELGDSALYFCASSPSDNWANVLTFGAGSRLTVL.

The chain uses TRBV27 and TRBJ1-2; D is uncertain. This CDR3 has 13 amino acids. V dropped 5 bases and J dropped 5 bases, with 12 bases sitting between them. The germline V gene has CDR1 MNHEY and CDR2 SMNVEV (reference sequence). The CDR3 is CASSPRDIYGYTF. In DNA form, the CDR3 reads TGTGCCAGCAGTCCCCGGGATATTTATGGCTACACCTTC.

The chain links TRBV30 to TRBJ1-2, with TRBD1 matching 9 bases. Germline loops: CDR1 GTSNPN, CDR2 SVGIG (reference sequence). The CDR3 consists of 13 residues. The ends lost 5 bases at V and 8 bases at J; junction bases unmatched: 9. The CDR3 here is CAWGRDREGGYTF. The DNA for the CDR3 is TGTGCCTGGGGCCGGGACAGGGAAGGGGGCTACACCTTC.

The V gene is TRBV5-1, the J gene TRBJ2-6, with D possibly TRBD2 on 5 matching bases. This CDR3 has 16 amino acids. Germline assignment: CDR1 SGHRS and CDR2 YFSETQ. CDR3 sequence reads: CATRAGVTSGANVLTF. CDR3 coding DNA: TGCGCAACACGCGCCGGGGTGACCTCTGGGGCCAACGTCCTGACTTTC.

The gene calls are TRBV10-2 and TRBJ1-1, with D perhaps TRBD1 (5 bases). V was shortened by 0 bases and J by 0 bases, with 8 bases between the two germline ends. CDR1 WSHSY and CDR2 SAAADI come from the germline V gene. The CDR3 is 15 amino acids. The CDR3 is CASSESHRLNTEAFF. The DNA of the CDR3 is TGCGCCAGCAGTGAGTCGCACAGGCTGAACACTGAAGCTTTCTTT.

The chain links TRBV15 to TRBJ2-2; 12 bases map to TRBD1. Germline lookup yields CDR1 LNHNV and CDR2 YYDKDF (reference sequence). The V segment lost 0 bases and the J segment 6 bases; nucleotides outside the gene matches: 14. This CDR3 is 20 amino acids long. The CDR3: CATSRDLGTGGRLTAGELFF. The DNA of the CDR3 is TGTGCCACCAGCAGAGATCTTGGGACAGGGGGCAGGCTCACCGCCGGGGAGCTGTTTTTT.

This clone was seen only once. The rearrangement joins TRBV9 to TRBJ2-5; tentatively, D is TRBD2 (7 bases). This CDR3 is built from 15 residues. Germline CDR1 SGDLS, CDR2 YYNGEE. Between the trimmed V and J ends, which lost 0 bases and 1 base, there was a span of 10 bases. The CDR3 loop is CASSVAGGRQETQYF. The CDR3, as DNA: TGTGCCAGCAGCGTAGCCGGGGGGCGCCAAGAGACCCAGTACTTC. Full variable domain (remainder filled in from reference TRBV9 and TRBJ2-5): DSGVTQTPKHLITATGQRVTLRCSPRSGDLSVYWYQQSLDQGLQFLIQYYNGEERAKGNILERFSAQQFPDLHSELNLSSLELGDSALYFCASSVAGGRQETQYFGPGTRLLVL.

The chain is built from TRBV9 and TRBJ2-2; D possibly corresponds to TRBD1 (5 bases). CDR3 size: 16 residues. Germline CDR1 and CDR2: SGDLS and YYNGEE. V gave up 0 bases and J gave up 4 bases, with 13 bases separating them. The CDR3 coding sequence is TGTGCCAGCAGCGTAGAGTCAGGGCATGGCACCGGGGAGCTGTTTTTT. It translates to CASSVESGHGTGELFF.

Written as DNA, the CDR3 is TGTGCCAGCAGCTTCGGGAACACTGAAGCTTTCTTT. Protein sequence: CASSFGNTEAFF. The V and J genes are TRBV7-9 and TRBJ1-1; the D is unclear. The V and J ends lost 3 bases and 1 base respectively, with 3 bases between them. Germline lookup yields CDR1 SEHNR and CDR2 FQNEAQ (reference sequence). The CDR3 is 12 amino acids.

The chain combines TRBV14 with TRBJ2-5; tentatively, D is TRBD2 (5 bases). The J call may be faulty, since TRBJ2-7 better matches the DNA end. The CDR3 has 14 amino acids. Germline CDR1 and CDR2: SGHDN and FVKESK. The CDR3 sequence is CASSQRAVTYEQYF. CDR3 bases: TGTGCCAGCAGCCAGAGGGCTGTTACCTACGAGCAGTACTTC.

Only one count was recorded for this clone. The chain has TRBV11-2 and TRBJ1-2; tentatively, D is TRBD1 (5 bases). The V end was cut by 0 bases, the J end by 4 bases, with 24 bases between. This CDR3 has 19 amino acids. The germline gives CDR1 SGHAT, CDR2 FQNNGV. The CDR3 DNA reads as TGTGCCAGCAGCTTAGAGTTTGGGCCAGGGCCGGTCCTCACCTATGGCTACACCTTC. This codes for CASSLEFGPGPVLTYGYTF.

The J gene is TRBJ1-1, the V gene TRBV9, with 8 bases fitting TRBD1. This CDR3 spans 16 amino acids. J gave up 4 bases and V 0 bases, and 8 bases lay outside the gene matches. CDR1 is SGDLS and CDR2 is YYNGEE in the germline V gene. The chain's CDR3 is CASSVGGQGGITEAFF. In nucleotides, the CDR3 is TGTGCCAGCAGCGTAGGAGGACAGGGAGGCATCACTGAAGCTTTCTTT.

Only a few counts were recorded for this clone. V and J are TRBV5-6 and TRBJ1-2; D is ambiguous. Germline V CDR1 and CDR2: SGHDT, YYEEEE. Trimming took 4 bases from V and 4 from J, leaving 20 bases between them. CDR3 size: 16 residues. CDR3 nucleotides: TGTGCCAGCAGCGATTCGAGGATGGCAGTAGGCTATGGCTACACCTTC. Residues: CASSDSRMAVGYGYTF.

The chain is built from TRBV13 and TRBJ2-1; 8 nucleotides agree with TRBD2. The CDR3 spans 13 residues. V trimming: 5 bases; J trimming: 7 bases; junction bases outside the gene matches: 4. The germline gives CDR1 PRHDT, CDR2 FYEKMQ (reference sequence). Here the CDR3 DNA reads TGTGCCAGCAGCCAGACTAGCGTTAATGAGCAGTTCTTC. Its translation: CASSQTSVNEQFF.

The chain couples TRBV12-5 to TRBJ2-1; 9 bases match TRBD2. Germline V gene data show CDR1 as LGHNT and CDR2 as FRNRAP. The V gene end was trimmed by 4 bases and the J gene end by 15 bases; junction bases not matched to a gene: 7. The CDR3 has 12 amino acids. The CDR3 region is CASGSGTSPPFF. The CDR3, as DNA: TGTGCTAGTGGTTCCGGGACTAGCCCCCCGTTCTTC. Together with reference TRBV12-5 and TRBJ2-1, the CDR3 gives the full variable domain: DARVTQTPRHKVTEMGQEVTMRCQPILGHNTVFWYRQTMMQGLELLAYFRNRAPLDDSGMPKDRFSAEMPDATLATLKIQPSEPRDSAVYFCASGSGTSPPFFGPGTRLTVL.

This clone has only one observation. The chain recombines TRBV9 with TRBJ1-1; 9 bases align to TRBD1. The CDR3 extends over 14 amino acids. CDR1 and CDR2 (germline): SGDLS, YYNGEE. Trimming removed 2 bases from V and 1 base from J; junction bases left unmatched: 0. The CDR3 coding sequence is TGTGCCAGCAGCGTGGGACAGGGGAACACTGAAGCTTTCTTT. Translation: CASSVGQGNTEAFF.